What follows are 6 T cell receptor beta chains derived from one specimen sequenced in a study of cytomegalovirus exposure and HLA in healthy donors. The PCR employed 60 Vbeta primers together with 13 Jbeta primers. The table came from immunoSEQ multiplex PCR; TCRdb's copy has only in-frame clones and leaves some out. The sample has around 100,000 clones, around 80% seen once; the top ten hold over 4%. The specimen sequenced was PBMCs. Every receptor here comes from a man between 25 and 39 years old in good health and CMV-seropositive.

The chain recombines TRBV5-8 with TRBJ1-2, with 9 positions matching TRBD1. Looked up from germline, CDR1 is SGHTS and CDR2 is YDEGEE. J lost 1 base, V lost 4 bases, and 8 bases had no gene match. CDR3 length: 16 residues. CDR3 DNA: TGTGCCAGCAGCAAAACCGGGACAGGGAGTAACTATGGCTACACCTTC. It encodes CASSKTGTGSNYGYTF.

The rearrangement uses TRBV6-5 and TRBJ2-7, with 9 nucleotides matching TRBD1. CDR1 is MNHEY, CDR2 SVGAGI, per germline. After removal of 5 bases from V and 6 bases from J, the junction contained 11 bases not matched to a gene. This CDR3 is built from 15 residues. The CDR3 DNA reads TGTGCCAGCAGTAAGGGGCTGGGACAGGGCCCCGAGCAGTACTTC. It yields the protein CASSKGLGQGPEQYF.

This rearrangement joins TRBV19 to TRBJ2-3, with 9 bases aligning to TRBD2. The germline gives CDR1 LNHDA, CDR2 SQIVND (reference sequence). The CDR3 runs 14 residues. The trim removed 5 bases at V and 3 bases at J, leaving 3 bases unmatched. The CDR3 loop reads CASSASGVTDTQYF. CDR3 nucleotide sequence: TGTGCCAGTAGTGCTAGCGGGGTAACAGATACGCAGTATTTT.

The chain employs TRBV4-3 and TRBJ1-2; no definite D call. The CDR3 extends over 14 amino acids. CDR1 and CDR2 from the germline V gene are LGHNA and YSLEER. Trimming left V 3 bases short and J 8 bases short, with 16 bases between. The CDR3 nucleotides read TGCGCCAGCAGCCAGGGGAGGCAGGTAGGCGGCTACACCTTC. It codes for CASSQGRQVGGYTF.

J is TRBJ1-3 and V is TRBV11-2; D is unresolved. The CDR3 loop spans 12 amino acids. Per germline, CDR1 SGHAT and CDR2 FQNNGV. Trimming cost V 4 bases and J 16 bases, with 17 bases left between them. This chain's CDR3 is CASSSRRRSWYF. The CDR3 nucleotides read TGTGCCAGCAGCTCTCGACGCCGGAGTTGGTATTTT.

With respect to this clone: Other DNA sequences of this sample code for an identical CDR3. Here the CDR3 DNA reads TGTGCCAGCAGCGTAGTTAGCGGGGCTTCACCCGGGGAGCTGTTTTTT. Its translation is CASSVVSGASPGELFF. V gene TRBV9 combines with J gene TRBJ2-2, with 8 bases lining up with TRBD2. From germline, CDR1 is SGDLS and CDR2 YYNGEE. Losses at the gene ends were 0 bases for V and 6 bases for J; bases not matched to a gene: 7. The length of the CDR3 is 16 residues.